This T cell receptor (beta chain) was identified in a study of breast tumors, draining lymph nodes, adjacent tissues. Germline assignment: CDR1 DFQATT and CDR2 SNEGSKA (reference sequence). The CDR3 runs 11 residues. This clonotype has a handful of counts. Its antigen is not known. Just one base apart from a much larger clone, this may be a read error. TCRdb re-derived calls from the multiplex PCR reads in MiXCR, one entry per CDR3 protein. The sample has approximately 52,000 distinct CDR3 sequences; roughly two fifths are singletons. The study's findings and limits: That most tumor T cells come from lymph nodes remained unproven. Compared with lymph nodes, tumors were less diverse; compared with nontumor tissue, more. Luminal-like breast cancer showed significantly higher tumor–nontumor repertoire similarity than basal-like.

This sequence originates from a female donor with breast cancer. Some clones in this sample may be carry-over from other donors' samples. Source material: breast tumor tissue. This chain uses TRBV20-1 with TRBJ2-7, with TRBD2 matching 10 bases. The chain's CDR3 is CRVAGGGEQSF. The DNA for the CDR3 is TGCAGAGTAGCGGGGGGCGGGGAGCAGTCCTTC.